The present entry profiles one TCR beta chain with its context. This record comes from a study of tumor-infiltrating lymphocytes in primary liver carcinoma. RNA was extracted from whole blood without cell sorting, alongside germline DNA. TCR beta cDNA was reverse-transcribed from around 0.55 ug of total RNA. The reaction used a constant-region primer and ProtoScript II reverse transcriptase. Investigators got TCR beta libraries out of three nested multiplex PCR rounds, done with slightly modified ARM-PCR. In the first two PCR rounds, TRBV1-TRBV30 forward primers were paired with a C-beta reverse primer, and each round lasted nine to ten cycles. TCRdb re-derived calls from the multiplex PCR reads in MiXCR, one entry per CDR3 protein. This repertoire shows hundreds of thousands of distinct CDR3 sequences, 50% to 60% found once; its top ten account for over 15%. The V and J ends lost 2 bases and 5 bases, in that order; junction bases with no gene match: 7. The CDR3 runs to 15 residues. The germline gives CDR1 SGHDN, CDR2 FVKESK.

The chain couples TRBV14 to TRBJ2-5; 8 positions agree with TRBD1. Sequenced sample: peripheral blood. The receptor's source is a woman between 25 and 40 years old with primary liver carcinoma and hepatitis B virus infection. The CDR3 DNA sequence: TGTGCCAGCAGCCAAACGGACAGGGTCGGGGAGACCCAGTACTTC. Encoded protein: CASSQTDRVGETQYF.